Shown below are 3 T cell receptor beta chains from a single sample sequenced in a study of CD8 T cells in Susac syndrome. The RNA input was about 0.45 to 1 ug, and it was reverse transcribed with random hexamers. TCRdb recomputed calls from the immunoSEQ multiplex PCR reads with MiXCR, one row per CDR3 protein. The table has about 210,000 distinct CDR3 sequences, about 95% seen once. The sequencing input was CD4+ T cells from PBMCs. The receptors shown here come from a human donor with Susac syndrome.

The chain is built from TRBV6-5 and TRBJ1-6, with D maybe TRBD1 (5 bases). The CDR3 is 15 residues long. Germline CDR1 MNHEY, CDR2 SVGAGI. The V and J ends lost 5 bases and 0 bases respectively, with 8 bases between them. The CDR3 is CASSRQSSYNSPLHF. CDR3 nucleotide sequence: TGTGCCAGCAGTAGACAGTCCTCCTATAATTCACCCCTCCACTTT.

V and J are TRBV7-3 and TRBJ1-2, with D unresolved. The CDR3 length is 13 residues. From germline, CDR1 is SGHTA and CDR2 FQGTGA. V was shortened by 8 bases and J by 8 bases, with 18 bases between the two germline ends. CDR3 DNA sequence: TGTGCCAGCCGTGGCGGAGGGATGGTGGGCTACACCTTC. As protein: CASRGGGMVGYTF. Using reference TRBV7-3 and TRBJ1-2 for the parts outside the CDR3, the full variable domain is GAGVSQTPSNKVTEKGKYVELRCDPISGHTALYWYRQSLGQGPEFLIYFQGTGAADDSGLPNDRFFAVRPEGSVSTLKIQRTERGDSAVYLCASRGGGMVGYTFGSGTRLTVV.

The V call is TRBV29-1, the J call TRBJ2-3; 7 bases align to TRBD2. In germline, CDR1 is SQVTM, CDR2 ANQGSEA. The junction had 10 bases not matched to a gene; V was cut back by 6 bases and J by 7 bases. This CDR3 is 13 amino acids long. The CDR3 spells CSVDGGGRNTQYF. The DNA of the CDR3 is TGCAGCGTCGATGGGGGGGGGAGGAATACGCAGTATTTT.